Listed below are T cell receptor beta chains from one sample, sequenced in a study of T-cell reconstitution after alpha-beta-depleted transplantation in children. Each CDR3 protein is one row after TCRdb ran MiXCR on the PCR reads. The data show hundreds of thousands of distinct CDR3 sequences, with around 14% seen just once and 0.79% held by the top ten. This material consisted of PBMCs, taken before TCRalphabeta/CD19-depleted stem cell transplant. These receptors came from a girl aged 2-15 years with congenital amegakaryocytic thrombocytopenia, due to receive a stem cell transplant. Each CDR3 is given with its conserved first and last residue. A D gene is named only where the DNA matches it firmly. Size tells how often a clone was seen (once, few, many) or the class of an expanded clone, and some rows leave it out.

size | length | J | D | V | CDR3 | DNA
many | 15 | TRBJ2-7 | TRBD2 | TRBV5-1 | CASSLSGTSSYEQYF | TGCGCCAGCAGCTTGTCCGGGACTAGTTCCTACGAGCAGTACTTC
few | 14 | TRBJ2-2 | . | TRBV2 | CASSAQSGTGELFF | TGTGCCAGCAGTGCTCAGAGCGGCACCGGGGAGCTGTTTTTT
once | 16 | TRBJ1-2 | TRBD1 | TRBV3-1 | CASSQGGQGANYGYTF | TGTGCCAGCAGCCAAGGAGGACAGGGGGCGAACTATGGCTACACCTTC
many | 15 | TRBJ2-1 | TRBD2 | TRBV24-1 | CATSDLAGISGEQFF | TGTGCCACCAGTGACTTAGCGGGAATTTCGGGTGAGCAGTTCTTC
. | 18 | TRBJ2-7 | TRBD2 | TRBV28 | CASSPSSGRAPRAYEQYF | TGTGCCAGCAGTCCCTCTAGCGGGAGGGCCCCTCGGGCCTACGAGCAGTACTTC
many | 17 | TRBJ2-1 | . | TRBV6-2/TRBV6-3 | CASSYDLLAYNYNEQFF | TGTGCCAGCAGTTACGATCTACTAGCTTATAATTACAATGAGCAGTTCTTC
. | 14 | TRBJ2-1 | TRBD2 | TRBV7-9 | CASSLARTSAAQFF | TGTGCCAGCAGCTTAGCACGAACTAGCGCTGCACAGTTCTTC
few | 15 | TRBJ2-7 | . | TRBV5-1 | CASSLRRDGPYEQYF | TGCGCCAGCAGCTTGCGTCGGGACGGCCCCTACGAGCAGTACTTC
few | 16 | TRBJ2-1 | TRBD2 | TRBV5-5 | CASGGLATRSYNEQFF | TGTGCCAGCGGGGGACTAGCCACTCGCTCCTACAATGAGCAGTTCTTC
many | 14 | TRBJ2-5 | . | TRBV5-1 | CASSYQGIRETQYF | TGCGCCAGCAGCTATCAGGGGATTCGAGAGACCCAGTACTTC
. | 15 | TRBJ2-7 | TRBD2 | TRBV4-1 | CASSQTSGIAHEQYF | TGCGCCAGCAGCCAAACTAGCGGGATTGCCCACGAGCAGTACTTC
many | 16 | TRBJ2-4 | TRBD2 | TRBV12-3/TRBV12-4 | CASSDRLAVAKNIQYF | TGTGCCAGCAGTGACCGACTAGCGGTAGCCAAAAACATTCAGTACTTC
few | 16 | TRBJ2-6 | . | TRBV7-9 | CASSLGPPSGANVLTF | TGTGCCAGCAGCTTGGGTCCCCCCTCTGGGGCCAACGTCCTGACTTTC
. | 14 | TRBJ2-7 | . | TRBV7-9 | CASSPPLASYEQYF | TGTGCCAGCAGCCCACCTCTTGCCTCCTACGAGCAGTACTTC
many | 13 | TRBJ2-2 | . | TRBV20-1 | CSAHRGNTGELFF | TGCAGTGCCCATAGGGGGAACACCGGGGAGCTGTTTTTT
. | 14 | TRBJ1-2 | TRBD1 | TRBV5-1 | CASSRTGGGPGYTF | TGCGCCAGCTCGAGGACAGGGGGCGGACCTGGCTACACCTTC
many | 13 | TRBJ2-1 | . | TRBV29-1 | CSVEVELYNEQFF | TGCAGCGTTGAAGTGGAACTGTACAATGAGCAGTTCTTC
many | 19 | TRBJ2-1 | . | TRBV7-8 | CASSPPGGAFPSSYNEQFF | TGTGCCAGCAGCCCTCCGGGGGGCGCCTTCCCCAGCTCCTACAATGAGCAGTTCTTC
. | 15 | TRBJ2-1 | TRBD2 | TRBV4-1 | CASSHTSGSYDEQFF | TGCGCCAGCAGCCATACTAGCGGGAGTTACGATGAGCAGTTCTTC
. | 13 | TRBJ1-5 | TRBD1 | TRBV30 | CAWRPDRDQPQHF | TGTGCCTGGAGACCGGACAGGGATCAGCCCCAGCATTTT
. | 15 | TRBJ2-2 | TRBD2 | TRBV6-5 | CASSYSLADTWELFF | TGTGCCAGCAGTTATTCACTAGCGGACACCTGGGAGCTATTTTTT
many | 14 | TRBJ2-5 | TRBD1 | TRBV28 | CASSRDRVGETQYF | TGTGCCAGCAGTCGAGACAGGGTTGGAGAGACCCAGTACTTC
many | 12 | TRBJ2-7 | . | TRBV20-1 | CSAQDLFREQYF | TGCAGTGCTCAGGACTTGTTTCGCGAGCAGTACTTC
few | 16 | TRBJ2-3 | . | TRBV28 | CASSSPRAGGTDTQYF | TGTGCCAGCAGTTCGCCGAGGGCCGGAGGCACAGATACGCAGTATTTT